These T cell receptor beta chains were read from a single sample in a study of CD8 T cells in ankylosing spondylitis. From the 5' RACE reads, TCRdb called clonotypes with MiXCR, one entry per CDR3 protein. The table has over 700,000 distinct CDR3 sequences, 15% to 20% seen once. Sequenced: blood, either unsorted or a sorted T cell fraction (not recorded which). These receptor sequences come from a male donor with ankylosing spondylitis. Both conserved end residues are trimmed from each CDR3. The D gene is left open where the match is weak. Size tells how often a clone was seen (once, few, many) or the class of an expanded clone, and some rows leave it out.

clone_size: NA
d_call: NA
j_call: TRBJ1-1
v_call: TRBV29-1
cdr3_aa: SVYEGSTEAF

clone_size: NA
d_call: NA
j_call: TRBJ2-3
v_call: TRBV5-6
cdr3_aa: ASSLKAGWLTDTQY

clone_size: NA
d_call: NA
j_call: TRBJ2-4
v_call: TRBV21-1
cdr3_aa: ASSPQPGQGIVDIQY

clone_size: NA
d_call: NA
j_call: TRBJ1-1
v_call: TRBV27
cdr3_aa: ASSSLPLHGAGTEAF

clone_size: few
d_call: NA
j_call: TRBJ2-5
v_call: TRBV10-3
cdr3_aa: AISEIAGRETQY

clone_size: few
d_call: NA
j_call: TRBJ2-3
v_call: TRBV13
cdr3_aa: ASSFSERVAATSHTDTQY

clone_size: many
d_call: TRBD1
j_call: TRBJ1-2
v_call: TRBV4-2
cdr3_aa: ASSQDQAIGGASGYT

clone_size: once
d_call: NA
j_call: TRBJ1-2
v_call: TRBV3-1
cdr3_aa: ASSQRSGGFGYT

clone_size: many
d_call: NA
j_call: TRBJ1-1
v_call: TRBV5-1
cdr3_aa: ASSHDSYTEAF

clone_size: few
d_call: NA
j_call: TRBJ2-2
v_call: TRBV6-4
cdr3_aa: ASSEGQEGTGELF

clone_size: NA
d_call: TRBD2
j_call: TRBJ2-5
v_call: TRBV4-1
cdr3_aa: ASSQALAGGVETQY

clone_size: few
d_call: TRBD1
j_call: TRBJ1-2
v_call: TRBV20-1
cdr3_aa: SARDSDREANYGYT

clone_size: NA
d_call: TRBD1
j_call: TRBJ2-5
v_call: TRBV4-1
cdr3_aa: ASRPTAGQVLEKYQETQY

clone_size: NA
d_call: NA
j_call: TRBJ2-3
v_call: TRBV2
cdr3_aa: ASAQHGDTQY

clone_size: NA
d_call: NA
j_call: TRBJ2-7
v_call: TRBV3-1
cdr3_aa: ASSRQSSYEQY

clone_size: NA
d_call: NA
j_call: TRBJ2-7
v_call: TRBV15
cdr3_aa: ATSRDSVHEQY

clone_size: many
d_call: NA
j_call: TRBJ2-7
v_call: TRBV29-1
cdr3_aa: SVRRLSSYEQY

clone_size: NA
d_call: NA
j_call: TRBJ2-1
v_call: TRBV7-9
cdr3_aa: ASSPGAVDEQF

clone_size: few
d_call: NA
j_call: TRBJ2-7
v_call: TRBV27
cdr3_aa: ASKREVGSYEQY

clone_size: NA
d_call: NA
j_call: TRBJ2-7
v_call: TRBV7-9
cdr3_aa: ASSHPGGTSPYEQY